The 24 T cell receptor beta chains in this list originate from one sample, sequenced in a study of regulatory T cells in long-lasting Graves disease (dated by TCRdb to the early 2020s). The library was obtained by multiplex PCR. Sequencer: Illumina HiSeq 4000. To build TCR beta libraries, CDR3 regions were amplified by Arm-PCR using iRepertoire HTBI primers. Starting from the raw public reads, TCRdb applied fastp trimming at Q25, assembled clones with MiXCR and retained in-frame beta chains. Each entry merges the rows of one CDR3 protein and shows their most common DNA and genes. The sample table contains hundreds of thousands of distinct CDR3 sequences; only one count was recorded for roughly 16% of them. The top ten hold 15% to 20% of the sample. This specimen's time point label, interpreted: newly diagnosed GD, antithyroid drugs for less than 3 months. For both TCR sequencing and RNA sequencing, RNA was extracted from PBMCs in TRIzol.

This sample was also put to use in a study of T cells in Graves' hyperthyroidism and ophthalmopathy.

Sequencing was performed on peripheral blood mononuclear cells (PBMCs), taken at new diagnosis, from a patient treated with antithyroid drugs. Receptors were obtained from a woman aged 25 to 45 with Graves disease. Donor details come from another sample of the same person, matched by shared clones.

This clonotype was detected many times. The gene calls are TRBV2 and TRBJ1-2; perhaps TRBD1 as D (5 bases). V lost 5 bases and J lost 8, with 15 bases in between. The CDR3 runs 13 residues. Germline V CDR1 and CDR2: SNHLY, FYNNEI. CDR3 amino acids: CASSQTYGAGYTF. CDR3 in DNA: TGTGCCAGCAGTCAGACCTATGGGGCGGGCTACACCTTC.

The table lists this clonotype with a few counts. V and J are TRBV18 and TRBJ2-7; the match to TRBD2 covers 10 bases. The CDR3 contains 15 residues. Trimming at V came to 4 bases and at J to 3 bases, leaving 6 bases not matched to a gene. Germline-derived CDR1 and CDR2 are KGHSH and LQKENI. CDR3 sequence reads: CASSQGGLADYEQYF. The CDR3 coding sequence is TGTGCCAGCTCACAGGGAGGACTAGCGGACTACGAGCAGTACTTC.

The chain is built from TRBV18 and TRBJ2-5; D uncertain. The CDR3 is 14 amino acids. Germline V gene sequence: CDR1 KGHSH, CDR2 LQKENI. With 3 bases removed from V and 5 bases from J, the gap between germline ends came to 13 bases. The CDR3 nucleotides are TGTGCCAGCTCACCTTCCGGGTTGGGGGAGACCCAGTACTTC. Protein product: CASSPSGLGETQYF.

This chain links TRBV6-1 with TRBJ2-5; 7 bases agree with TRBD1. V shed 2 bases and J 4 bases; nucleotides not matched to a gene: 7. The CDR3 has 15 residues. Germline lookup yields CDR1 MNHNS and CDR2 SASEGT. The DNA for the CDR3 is TGTGCCAGCAGTGAATGGGCAGGGGGTAGAGAGACCCAGTACTTC. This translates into CASSEWAGGRETQYF.

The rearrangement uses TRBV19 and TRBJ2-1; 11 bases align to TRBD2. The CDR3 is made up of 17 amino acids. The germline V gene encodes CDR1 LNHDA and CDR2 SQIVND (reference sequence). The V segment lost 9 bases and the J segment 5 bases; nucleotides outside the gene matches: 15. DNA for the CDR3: TGTGCCAGCGTCAACCTGCGGGGGACTAGCGGAAACAATGAGCAGTTCTTC. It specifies CASVNLRGTSGNNEQFF.

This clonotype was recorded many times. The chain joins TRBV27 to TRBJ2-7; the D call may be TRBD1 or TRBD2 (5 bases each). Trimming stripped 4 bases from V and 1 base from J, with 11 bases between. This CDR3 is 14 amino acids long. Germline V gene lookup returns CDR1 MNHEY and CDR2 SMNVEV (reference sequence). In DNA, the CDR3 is TGTGCCAGCAGTTATCGGGGCCCGTCCTACGAGCAGTACTTC. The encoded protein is CASSYRGPSYEQYF.

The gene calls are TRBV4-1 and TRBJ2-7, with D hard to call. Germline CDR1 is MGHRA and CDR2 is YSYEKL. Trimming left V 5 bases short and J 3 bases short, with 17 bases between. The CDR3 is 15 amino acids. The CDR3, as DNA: TGCGCCAGCAGCACGAATGTCGGCCAGGACTACGAGCAGTACTTC. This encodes CASSTNVGQDYEQYF.

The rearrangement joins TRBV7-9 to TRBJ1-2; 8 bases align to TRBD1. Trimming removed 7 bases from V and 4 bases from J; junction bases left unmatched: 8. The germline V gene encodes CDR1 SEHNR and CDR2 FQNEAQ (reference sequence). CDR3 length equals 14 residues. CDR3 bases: TGTGCCAGCATCCCAGGGGGCGAAGGCTATGGCTACACCTTC. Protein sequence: CASIPGGEGYGYTF.

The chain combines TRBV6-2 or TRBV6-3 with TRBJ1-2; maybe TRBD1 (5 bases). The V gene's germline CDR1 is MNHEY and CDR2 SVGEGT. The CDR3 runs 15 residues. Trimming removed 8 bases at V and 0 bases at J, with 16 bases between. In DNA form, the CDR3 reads TGTGCCAGCGGTCGGGCAGGGCCAGCTAACTATGGCTACACCTTC. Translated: CASGRAGPANYGYTF.

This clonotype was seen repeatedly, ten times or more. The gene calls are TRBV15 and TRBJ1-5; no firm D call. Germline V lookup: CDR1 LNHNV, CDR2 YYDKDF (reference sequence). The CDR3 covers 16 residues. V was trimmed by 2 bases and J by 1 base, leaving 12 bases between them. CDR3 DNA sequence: TGTGCCACCAGCAGATCCCAGACGGAGAGCAATCAGCCCCAGCATTTT. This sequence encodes CATSRSQTESNQPQHF.

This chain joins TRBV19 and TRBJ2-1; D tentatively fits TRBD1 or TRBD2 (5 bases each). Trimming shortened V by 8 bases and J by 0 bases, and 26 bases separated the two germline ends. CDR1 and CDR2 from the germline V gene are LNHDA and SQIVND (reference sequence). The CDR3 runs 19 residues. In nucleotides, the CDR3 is TGTGCCAGTGAAAAGGGACCTCCCGAAGTCTCGAGCTCCTACAATGAGCAGTTCTTC. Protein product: CASEKGPPEVSSSYNEQFF.

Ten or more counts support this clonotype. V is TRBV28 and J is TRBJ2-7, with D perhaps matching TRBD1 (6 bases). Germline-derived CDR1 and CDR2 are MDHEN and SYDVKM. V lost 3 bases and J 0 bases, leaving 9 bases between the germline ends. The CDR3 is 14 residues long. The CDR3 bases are TGTGCCAGCAGTTTTACAGGGTTCTCCTACGAGCAGTACTTC. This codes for CASSFTGFSYEQYF. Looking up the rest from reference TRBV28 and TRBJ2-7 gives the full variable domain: DVKVTQSSRYLVKRTGEKVFLECVQDMDHENMFWYRQDPGLGLRLIYFSYDVKMKEKGDIPEGYSVSREKKERFSLILESASTNQTSMYLCASSFTGFSYEQYFGPGTRLTVT.

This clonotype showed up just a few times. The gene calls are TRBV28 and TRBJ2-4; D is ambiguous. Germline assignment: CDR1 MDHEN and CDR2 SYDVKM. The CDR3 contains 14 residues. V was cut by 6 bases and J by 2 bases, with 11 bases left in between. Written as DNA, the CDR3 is TGTGCCAGCAGCGTAGGGTTAACCAAAAACATTCAGTACTTC. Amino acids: CASSVGLTKNIQYF.

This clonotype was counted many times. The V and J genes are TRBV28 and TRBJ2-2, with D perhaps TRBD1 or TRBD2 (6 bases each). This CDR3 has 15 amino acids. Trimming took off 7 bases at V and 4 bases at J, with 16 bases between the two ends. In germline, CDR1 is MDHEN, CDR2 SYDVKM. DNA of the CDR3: TGTGCCAGCACCTCCTGGAGGGGGGTCACCGGGGAGCTGTTTTTT. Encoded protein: CASTSWRGVTGELFF.

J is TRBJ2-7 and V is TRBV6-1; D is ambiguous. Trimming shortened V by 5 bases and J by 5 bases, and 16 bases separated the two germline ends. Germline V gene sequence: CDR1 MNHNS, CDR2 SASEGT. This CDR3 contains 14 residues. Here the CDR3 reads CASSLRDHRDEQYF. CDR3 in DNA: TGTGCCAGCAGTCTCCGAGACCACCGGGACGAGCAGTACTTC.

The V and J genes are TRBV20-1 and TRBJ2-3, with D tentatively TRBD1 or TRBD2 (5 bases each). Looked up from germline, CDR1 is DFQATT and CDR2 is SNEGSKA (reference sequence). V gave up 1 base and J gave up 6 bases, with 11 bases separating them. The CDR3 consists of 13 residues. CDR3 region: CSARGDPLDTQYF. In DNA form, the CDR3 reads TGCAGTGCTAGAGGGGACCCCCTGGATACGCAGTATTTT.

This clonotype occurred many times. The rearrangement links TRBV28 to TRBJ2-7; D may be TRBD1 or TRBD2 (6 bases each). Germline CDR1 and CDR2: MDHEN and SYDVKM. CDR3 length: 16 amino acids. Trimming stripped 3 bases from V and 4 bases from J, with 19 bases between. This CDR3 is CASSFSTGTPTYEQYF. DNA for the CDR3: TGTGCCAGCAGTTTTAGCACAGGGACTCCAACATACGAGCAGTACTTC. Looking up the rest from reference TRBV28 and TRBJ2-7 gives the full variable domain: DVKVTQSSRYLVKRTGEKVFLECVQDMDHENMFWYRQDPGLGLRLIYFSYDVKMKEKGDIPEGYSVSREKKERFSLILESASTNQTSMYLCASSFSTGTPTYEQYFGPGTRLTVT.

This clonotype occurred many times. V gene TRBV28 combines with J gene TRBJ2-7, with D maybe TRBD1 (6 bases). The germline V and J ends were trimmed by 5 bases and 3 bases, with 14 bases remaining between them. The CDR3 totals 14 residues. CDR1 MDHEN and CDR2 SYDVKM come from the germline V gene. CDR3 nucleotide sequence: TGTGCCAGCAGTGTAGGGGGAGAGAGCTACGAGCAGTACTTC. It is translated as CASSVGGESYEQYF.

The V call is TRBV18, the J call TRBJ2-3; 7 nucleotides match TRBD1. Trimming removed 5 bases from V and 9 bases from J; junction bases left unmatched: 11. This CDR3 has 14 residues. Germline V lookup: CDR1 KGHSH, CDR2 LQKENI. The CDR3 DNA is TGTGCCAGCTCAGATTTACAGGGGCGTGGGACGCAGTATTTT. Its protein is CASSDLQGRGTQYF.

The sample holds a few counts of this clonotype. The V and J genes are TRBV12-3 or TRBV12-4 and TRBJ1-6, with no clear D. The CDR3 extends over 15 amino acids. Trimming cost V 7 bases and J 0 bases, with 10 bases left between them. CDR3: CASTAGSSYNSPLHF. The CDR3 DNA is TGTGCCAGCACCGCAGGAAGCTCCTATAATTCACCCCTCCACTTT.

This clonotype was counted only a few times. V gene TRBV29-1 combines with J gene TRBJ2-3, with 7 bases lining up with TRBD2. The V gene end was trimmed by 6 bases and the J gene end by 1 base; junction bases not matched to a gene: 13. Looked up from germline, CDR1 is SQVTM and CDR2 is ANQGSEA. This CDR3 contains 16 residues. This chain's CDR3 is CSVNGLAEAGTDTQYF. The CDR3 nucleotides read TGCAGCGTCAACGGGCTAGCGGAGGCTGGCACAGATACGCAGTATTTT.

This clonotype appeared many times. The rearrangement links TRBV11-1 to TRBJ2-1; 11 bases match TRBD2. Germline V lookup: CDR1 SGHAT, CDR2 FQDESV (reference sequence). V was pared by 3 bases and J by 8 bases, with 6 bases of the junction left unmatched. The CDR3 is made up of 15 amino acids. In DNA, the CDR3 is TGTGCCAGCAGCTTCACTAGCGGGAGATTCCATGAGCAGTTCTTC. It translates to CASSFTSGRFHEQFF.

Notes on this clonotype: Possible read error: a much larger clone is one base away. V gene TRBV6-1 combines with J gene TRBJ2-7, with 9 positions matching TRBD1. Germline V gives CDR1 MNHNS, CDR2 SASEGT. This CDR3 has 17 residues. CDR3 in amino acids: CAGSEARSGTGWYEQYF. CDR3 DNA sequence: TGTGCCGGCAGTGAAGCGCGATCGGGGACAGGGTGGTACGAGCAGTACTTC.

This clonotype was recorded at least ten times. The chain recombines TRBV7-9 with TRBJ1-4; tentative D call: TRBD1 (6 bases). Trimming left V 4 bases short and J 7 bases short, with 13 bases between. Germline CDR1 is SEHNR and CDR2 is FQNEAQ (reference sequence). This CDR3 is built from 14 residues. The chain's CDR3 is CASSYRDVSEKLFF. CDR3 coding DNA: TGTGCCAGCAGCTACAGGGATGTTTCTGAAAAACTGTTTTTT.